One sample yielded the 20 T cell receptor beta chains listed below, sequenced in a study of blood T cell repertoires in COVID-19. The table came from immunoSEQ multiplex PCR; TCRdb's copy has only in-frame clones and leaves some out. The sample has some 94,000 clones, more than 75% seen once. Sequenced sample: peripheral blood. These receptors were collected from a human donor in a cohort sampled during active COVID-19.

The V and J genes are TRBV28 and TRBJ2-5; TRBD1 is a possible D gene (6 bases). V dropped 6 bases and J dropped 1 base, with 15 bases sitting between them. The CDR3 has 15 residues. Germline V gene data show CDR1 as MDHEN and CDR2 as SYDVKM. The chain's CDR3 is CASRPPQGPQETQYF. Written as DNA, the CDR3 is TGTGCCAGCAGGCCTCCCCAGGGGCCCCAAGAGACCCAGTACTTC.

V gene TRBV5-6 combines with J gene TRBJ2-1, with 9 bases identical to TRBD2. J gave up 4 bases and V 6 bases, and 5 bases lay outside the gene matches. This CDR3 region has 14 residues. The germline V gene encodes CDR1 SGHDT and CDR2 YYEEEE. DNA for the CDR3: TGTGCCAGCACGGGGACTAGCAGTTACAATGAGCAGTTCTTC. Protein product: CASTGTSSYNEQFF.

This clone was picked up one time. The chain is built from TRBV27 and TRBJ1-2, with 7 bases that match TRBD1. Germline V gene sequence: CDR1 MNHEY, CDR2 SMNVEV (reference sequence). CDR3 length: 14 residues. Unmatched junction bases numbered 8, after V lost 6 bases and J lost 4 bases. This chain's CDR3 is CASRKGTEAYGYTF. The CDR3 DNA follows: TGTGCCAGCAGAAAGGGGACAGAGGCCTATGGCTACACCTTC.

This sequence joins TRBV9 and TRBJ1-2, with D perhaps TRBD1 (6 bases). Germline CDR1 SGDLS, CDR2 YYNGEE. This CDR3 contains 15 residues. Trimming removed 0 bases from V and 7 bases from J, with 16 bases in between. CDR3 region: CASSVGGTPQSGYTF. The CDR3 region has the DNA TGTGCCAGCAGCGTAGGGGGGACACCCCAAAGTGGCTACACCTTC.

This chain joins TRBV29-1 and TRBJ2-3; D gene ambiguous. The CDR3 contains 12 residues. Trimming took 5 bases from V and 5 from J, leaving 11 bases between them. Germline CDR1 is SQVTM and CDR2 is ANQGSEA. As DNA, the CDR3 is TGCAGCGTTCGGCCGGGTCAAGATACGCAGTATTTT. Amino acid sequence: CSVRPGQDTQYF.

This clone was seen only once. This chain connects TRBV7-2 to TRBJ1-5, with 10 bases fitting TRBD1. Germline lookup yields CDR1 SGHTA and CDR2 FQGNSA. The CDR3 covers 14 residues. V trimming: 4 bases; J trimming: 7 bases; junction bases outside the gene matches: 4. CDR3 in amino acids: CASSSDRGNQPQHF. DNA of the CDR3: TGTGCCAGCAGCTCGGACAGGGGGAACCAGCCCCAGCATTTT.

This rearrangement joins TRBV28 to TRBJ1-5, with D unclear. Germline CDR1 MDHEN, CDR2 SYDVKM. The CDR3 is made up of 18 amino acids. V dropped 7 bases and J dropped 3 bases, with 25 bases sitting between them. DNA for the CDR3: TGTGCCAGCATTCACGAGTACAGCCCTGACCCGTCCAATCAGCCCCAGCATTTT. It yields the protein CASIHEYSPDPSNQPQHF.

This clone has just a few counts. The rearrangement links TRBV6-5 to TRBJ1-3, with D tentatively TRBD1 (5 bases). The CDR3 covers 13 residues. Per germline, CDR1 MNHEY and CDR2 SVGAGI. Trimming pared 11 bases from V and 4 bases from J, leaving 15 bases between. The CDR3 region has the DNA TGTGCCTCCTTGGCGGGGGAAGGAAACACCATATATTTT. Protein product: CASLAGEGNTIYF.

The chain couples TRBV2 to TRBJ1-6, with 10 bases matching TRBD1. The CDR3 extends over 15 amino acids. The germline gives CDR1 SNHLY, CDR2 FYNNEI. V shed 4 bases, J shed 8 bases, and the junction held 5 bases outside the gene matches. The CDR3 here is CASSVRTGGDSPLHF. The CDR3 coding sequence is TGTGCCAGCAGTGTCAGGACAGGGGGGGATTCACCCCTCCACTTT.

This chain links TRBV4-1 with TRBJ1-5; 10 bases match TRBD1. J gave up 7 bases and V 5 bases, and 11 bases lay outside the gene matches. This CDR3 is 16 amino acids long. Germline V gene data show CDR1 as MGHRA and CDR2 as YSYEKL. As DNA, the CDR3 is TGCGCCAGCAGCTCCCGACAGGGGGCTACTGAGCAGCCCCAGCATTTT. Its protein is CASSSRQGATEQPQHF.

This clone is a singleton in its sample. The chain employs TRBV18 and TRBJ2-1; 9 nucleotides agree with TRBD2. The CDR3 is 16 residues long. The V gene's germline CDR1 is KGHSH and CDR2 LQKENI. Germline trimming cut 4 bases from V and 6 bases from J; bases unmatched to any gene: 10. DNA for the CDR3: TGTGCCAGCTCACGACTAGCGGATAACTTGATCAATGAGCAGTTCTTC. It translates to CASSRLADNLINEQFF.

The chain uses TRBV30 and TRBJ1-2, with TRBD1 as a possible D gene (6 bases). Looked up from germline, CDR1 is GTSNPN and CDR2 is SVGIG (reference sequence). The CDR3 has 13 amino acids. The V gene lost 4 bases and the J gene lost 7 bases, with 16 bases spanning the gap. As DNA, the CDR3 is TGTGCCTGGACCGGGGGGGGCCTGGGTGGCTACACCTTC. It encodes CAWTGGGLGGYTF.

V and J are TRBV27 and TRBJ1-1; 7 bases agree with TRBD1. The CDR3 contains 15 residues. Unmatched junction bases numbered 10, after V lost 6 bases and J lost 3 bases. In germline, CDR1 is MNHEY, CDR2 SMNVEV (reference sequence). CDR3: CASRTGELGDTEAFF. The CDR3 DNA reads as TGTGCCAGCAGAACAGGGGAATTGGGTGACACTGAAGCTTTCTTT.

In this sample, this clone turned up once. The V and J genes are TRBV11-2 and TRBJ1-1; no clear D. There are 14 residues in the CDR3. Trimming cost V 1 base and J 1 base, with 7 bases left between them. Germline CDR1 SGHAT, CDR2 FQNNGV. CDR3 DNA sequence: TGTGCCAGCAGCTTAGTTAATCCGAACACTGAAGCTTTCTTT. The encoded protein is CASSLVNPNTEAFF.

The chain has TRBV27 and TRBJ2-7; 12 bases are shared with TRBD1. The V segment lost 8 bases and the J segment 7 bases; nucleotides outside the gene matches: 9. The CDR3 is 14 residues long. The germline V gene has CDR1 MNHEY and CDR2 SMNVEV (reference sequence). The CDR3 coding sequence is TGTGCCAGCCGTATGGGACAGGGGGCGCGGGAGCAGTACTTC. Its translation is CASRMGQGAREQYF.

The DNA for the CDR3 is TGCAGTTATTCGGGACTAGCCAACAATGAGCAGTTCTTC. This gives the protein CSYSGLANNEQFF. The rearrangement links TRBV29-1 to TRBJ2-1; 9 nucleotides line up with TRBD2. The germline CDR1 and CDR2 sequences are SQVTM and ANQGSEA. The CDR3 totals 13 residues.

The chain couples TRBV6-1 to TRBJ1-5; 7 bases are shared with TRBD1. The germline V gene encodes CDR1 MNHNS and CDR2 SASEGT. The length of the CDR3 is 17 residues. Trimming removed 4 bases from V and 0 bases from J; junction bases left unmatched: 9. As DNA, the CDR3 is TGTGCCAGCAGTGCACGAAGACAGGGCGATAGCAATCAGCCCCAGCATTTT. Its translation: CASSARRQGDSNQPQHF.

This clone was picked up many times. The CDR3 here is CASSPPGLTTDTQYF. CDR3 coding DNA: TGTGCCAGCTCACCACCGGGACTGACCACAGATACGCAGTATTTT. The V call is TRBV18, the J call TRBJ2-3; a weak D match, TRBD2 (6 bases). The length of the CDR3 is 15 residues. CDR1 is KGHSH, CDR2 LQKENI, per germline. V dropped 0 bases and J dropped 2 bases, with 9 bases sitting between them.

V and J are TRBV5-4 and TRBJ2-7; 9 nucleotides agree with TRBD1. Trimming at V came to 4 bases and at J to 6 bases, leaving 11 bases not matched to a gene. The germline V gene encodes CDR1 SGHNT and CDR2 YYREEE (reference sequence). This CDR3 has 15 amino acids. The CDR3 reads CASSLGGQGPLEQYF. The CDR3 nucleotides are TGTGCCAGCAGCCTGGGGGGACAGGGCCCTCTCGAGCAGTACTTC.

The chain uses TRBV10-3 and TRBJ2-7; 9 nucleotides match TRBD1. The germline gives CDR1 ENHRY, CDR2 SYGVKD. V was pared by 10 bases and J by 5 bases, with 6 bases of the junction left unmatched. CDR3 length equals 12 residues. CDR3 residues: CATQGASNEQYF. In DNA, the CDR3 is TGTGCCACACAGGGGGCGTCCAACGAGCAGTACTTC.